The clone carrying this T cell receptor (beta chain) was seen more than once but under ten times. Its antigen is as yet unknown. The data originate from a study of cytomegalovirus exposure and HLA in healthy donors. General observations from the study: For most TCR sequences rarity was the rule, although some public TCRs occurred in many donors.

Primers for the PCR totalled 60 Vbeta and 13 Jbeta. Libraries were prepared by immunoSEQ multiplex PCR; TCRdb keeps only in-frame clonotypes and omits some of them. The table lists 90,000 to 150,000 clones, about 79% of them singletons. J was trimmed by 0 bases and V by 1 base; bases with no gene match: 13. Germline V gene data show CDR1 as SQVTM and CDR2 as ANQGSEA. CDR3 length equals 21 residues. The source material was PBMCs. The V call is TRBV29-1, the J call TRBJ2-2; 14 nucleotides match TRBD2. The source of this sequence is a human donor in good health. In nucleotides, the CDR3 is TGCAGCGTTGAAGTCAGACTAGCGGGAGGGCGTACGGGGTCGAACACCGGGGAGCTGTTTTTT. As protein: CSVEVRLAGGRTGSNTGELFF.